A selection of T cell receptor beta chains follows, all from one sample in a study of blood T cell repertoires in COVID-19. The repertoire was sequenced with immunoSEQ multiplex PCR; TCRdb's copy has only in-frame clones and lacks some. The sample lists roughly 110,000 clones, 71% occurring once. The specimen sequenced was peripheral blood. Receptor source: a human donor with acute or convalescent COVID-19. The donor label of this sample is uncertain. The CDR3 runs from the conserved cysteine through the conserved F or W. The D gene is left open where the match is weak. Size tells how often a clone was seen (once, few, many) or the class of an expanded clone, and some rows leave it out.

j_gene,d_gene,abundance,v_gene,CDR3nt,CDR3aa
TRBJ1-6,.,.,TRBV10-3,TGTGCCATCAGTGAATTGGGGGCTGAGAGGGAACCCCTCCACTTT,CAISELGAEREPLHF
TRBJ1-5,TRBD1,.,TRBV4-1,TGCGCCAGCGACCGGGACAGGGGATGGAATCAGCCCCAGCATTTT,CASDRDRGWNQPQHF
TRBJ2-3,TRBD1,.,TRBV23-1,TGCGCCACCCCAGGGGGCCTGTCCACAGATACGCAGTATTTT,CATPGGLSTDTQYF
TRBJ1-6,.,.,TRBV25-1,TGTGCCAGCAGCCCCTGGGGGGGGTCACCCCTCCACTTT,CASSPWGGSPLHF
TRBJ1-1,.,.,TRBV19,TGTGCCAGTAGTATAGGGGCACAAAACACTGAAGCTTTCTTT,CASSIGAQNTEAFF
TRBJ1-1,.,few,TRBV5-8,TGTGCCAGCAGCTTTGGCCCGGGCAGGGTCGGCACTGAAGCTTTCTTT,CASSFGPGRVGTEAFF
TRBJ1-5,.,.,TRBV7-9,TGTGCCAGCACCCCCGGCGGGCCTAGCAATCAGCCCCAGCATTTT,CASTPGGPSNQPQHF
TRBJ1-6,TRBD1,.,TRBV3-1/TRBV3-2,TGTGCCAGCAGCCAAGGCCTTTTCTACAGGGGGATTAATTCACCCCTCCACTTT,CASSQGLFYRGINSPLHF
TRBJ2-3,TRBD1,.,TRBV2,TGTGCCAGCCAGGACAGGTCCAGCTTGACAGATACGCAGTATTTT,CASQDRSSLTDTQYF
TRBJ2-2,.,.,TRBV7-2,TGTGCCACCTCCCGTCCTAGACCCGGGGAGCTGTTTTTT,CATSRPRPGELFF
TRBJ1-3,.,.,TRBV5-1,TGCGCCAGCACCACAGGGCCTGGAAACACCATATATTTT,CASTTGPGNTIYF